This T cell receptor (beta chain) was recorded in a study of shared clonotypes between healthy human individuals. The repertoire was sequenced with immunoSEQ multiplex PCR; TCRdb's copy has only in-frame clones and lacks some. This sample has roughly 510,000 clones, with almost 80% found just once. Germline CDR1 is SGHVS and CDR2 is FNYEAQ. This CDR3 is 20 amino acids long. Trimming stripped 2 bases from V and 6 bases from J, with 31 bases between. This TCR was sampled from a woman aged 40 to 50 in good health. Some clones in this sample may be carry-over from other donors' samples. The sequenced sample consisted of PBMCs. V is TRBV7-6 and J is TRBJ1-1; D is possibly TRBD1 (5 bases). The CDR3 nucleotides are TGTGCCAGCAGCTTATACCCCGGGGGAAGAGAAGGTCGAGCGTTCCCTGAAGCTTTCTTT. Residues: CASSLYPGGREGRAFPEAFF.